This T cell receptor beta chain is drawn from a study of CD8 T cells in Susac syndrome. Germline CDR1 is SEHNR and CDR2 is FQNEAQ (reference sequence). The J segment lost 0 bases and the V segment lost 8 bases, leaving 4 bases of the junction unmatched. The CDR3 has 15 residues. Random hexamers primed reverse transcription of roughly 0.45 to 1 ug RNA. Using its own MiXCR run on the immunoSEQ multiplex PCR reads, TCRdb lists one record per CDR3 protein. The sample lists a few hundred thousand distinct CDR3 sequences; 75% to 90% were seen once. The sample taken for sequencing was CD8+ T cells from PBMCs. The rearrangement uses TRBV7-9 and TRBJ2-5, with 12 nucleotides matching TRBD2. This sequence was found in a human donor with multiple sclerosis. CDR3 protein: CASDGTSGHQETQYF. The CDR3 DNA reads TGTGCCAGCGACGGGACTAGCGGGCACCAAGAGACCCAGTACTTC.